The source of this T cell receptor (beta chain) is a study of T cell clones after liver transplantation. Using immunoSEQ multiplex PCR, the repertoire was profiled, and TCRdb retains in-frame clones only, with some absent. In the table there are roughly 73,000 clones, about 80% of which are singletons. Germline V gene data show CDR1 as MDHEN and CDR2 as SYDVKM. The CDR3 length is 14 residues. Trimming cost V 3 bases and J 1 base, with 9 bases left between them. The sequences come from CD4+ T cells from blood, collected before liver transplant. The genes are TRBV28 and TRBJ1-2; D is ambiguous. The clonotype comes from a human donor who received a liver transplant. The CDR3 sequence: CASSLRVFNYGYTF. CDR3 DNA: TGTGCCAGCAGTTTGCGGGTATTTAACTATGGCTACACCTTC.